This T cell receptor (beta chain) was identified in a study of T cell responses to AZD1222 COVID-19 vaccine. Study-wide results and limits: Breadth and depth of Spike-specific TCRs rose after two AZD1222 doses. Sampling that yielded the repertoires occurred only after the peak T cell response. Reportedly, nearly half the spike-specific TCRs target unmutated variant regions.

Concerning this clone itself: Its target is unknown.

V lost 4 bases and J 6 bases, leaving 12 bases between the germline ends. The CDR3 extends over 13 amino acids. From germline, CDR1 is SGHNT and CDR2 YYREEE (reference sequence). Some clones are missing from TCRdb's copy, which holds only in-frame ones; the method was immunoSEQ multiplex PCR. The sample records tens of thousands of clones, about 90% being singletons. The rearrangement joins TRBV5-4 to TRBJ2-3; D is undetermined. The source is an adult who received the AZD1222 COVID-19 vaccine. Sample: peripheral blood, taken 28 days after the second AZD1222 dose. Written as DNA, the CDR3 is TGTGCCAGCAGCCAACCGCTTAAGGATACGCAGTATTTT. This encodes CASSQPLKDTQYF.